The 24 T cell receptor beta chains in this list originate from one sample, sequenced in a study of blood T cell repertoires in COVID-19 (dated by TCRdb to the early 2020s). Libraries were prepared through the immunoSEQ multiplex PCR assay. TCRdb provides this immuneACCESS table in a form limited to in-frame rearrangements. Some clones are lacking; in checked studies, under half of them reflect an unresolved V gene, and why the rest are absent is not known. A total of more than 10,000 clones appear in this sample, around 89% of them only once. Around 10% of the sample is taken by the ten largest. Sequencing input: peripheral blood. The receptors here all came from a human donor in a cohort sampled during active COVID-19.

The rearrangement links TRBV7-2 to TRBJ2-7; D gene uncertain. CDR3 length: 14 amino acids. Germline V gives CDR1 SGHTA, CDR2 FQGNSA. V dropped 5 bases and J dropped 4 bases, with 15 bases sitting between them. In nucleotides, the CDR3 is TGTGCCAGCAGCCCAGGAAGCAAGTTATACGAGCAGTACTTC. This gives the protein CASSPGSKLYEQYF.

This clone was seen just once. This chain joins TRBV27 and TRBJ2-7; D may be TRBD1 (6 bases). The germline V and J ends were trimmed by 4 bases and 3 bases, with 10 bases remaining between them. This CDR3 region has 13 residues. CDR1 and CDR2 (germline): MNHEY, SMNVEV (reference sequence). CDR3 region: CASSSDRVYEQYF. The CDR3 nucleotides read TGTGCCAGCAGTTCGGACAGAGTCTACGAGCAGTACTTC.

The V and J genes are TRBV7-9 and TRBJ2-3; 8 bases agree with TRBD2. Germline assignment: CDR1 SEHNR and CDR2 FQNEAQ (reference sequence). The V and J ends lost 5 bases and 5 bases, in that order; junction bases with no gene match: 3. The CDR3 sequence is 13 residues long. The CDR3 coding sequence is TGTGCCAGCAGCGTTAGCGGGGAAGATACGCAGTATTTT. It is translated as CASSVSGEDTQYF. The full variable domain, rest sourced from reference TRBV7-9 and TRBJ2-3, is DTGVSQNPRHKITKRGQNVTFRCDPISEHNRLYWYRQTLGQGPEFLTYFQNEAQLEKSRLLSDRFSAERPKGSFSTLEIQRTEQGDSAMYLCASSVSGEDTQYFGPGTRLTVL.

V is TRBV2 and J is TRBJ1-5, with D perhaps TRBD1 (5 bases). CDR3 size: 16 residues. The V gene lost 2 bases and the J gene lost 0 bases, with 11 bases spanning the gap. Germline V lookup: CDR1 SNHLY, CDR2 FYNNEI. The chain's CDR3 is CASSEKGHLSNQPQHF. DNA of the CDR3: TGTGCCAGCAGTGAAAAGGGGCACCTTAGCAATCAGCCCCAGCATTTT. Looking up the rest from reference TRBV2 and TRBJ1-5 gives the full variable domain: EPEVTQTPSHQVTQMGQEVILRCVPISNHLYFYWYRQILGQKVEFLVSFYNNEISEKSEIFDDQFSVERPDGSNFTLKIRSTKLEDSAMYFCASSEKGHLSNQPQHFGDGTRLSIL.

The chain couples TRBV30 to TRBJ2-7; 9 bases align to TRBD1. The CDR3 loop spans 13 amino acids. CDR1 and CDR2 (germline): GTSNPN, SVGIG (reference sequence). The V and J ends lost 5 bases and 0 bases, in that order; junction bases with no gene match: 2. The CDR3 sequence is CAWGQGSSYEQYF. In DNA form, the CDR3 reads TGTGCCTGGGGACAGGGGAGCTCCTACGAGCAGTACTTC.

This clone was counted once. The V gene is TRBV6-5, the J gene TRBJ1-5; D gene uncertain. This CDR3 is 16 amino acids long. Trimming took 0 bases from V and 4 from J, leaving 13 bases between them. Germline-derived CDR1 and CDR2 are MNHEY and SVGAGI. The CDR3 nucleotides read TGTGCCAGCAGTTACTCGAACCTGGGCGCTAATCAGCCCCAGCATTTT. It codes for CASSYSNLGANQPQHF.

This clone came up once. V is TRBV11-3 and J is TRBJ2-1; no definite D call. Germline V gene lookup returns CDR1 SGHNT and CDR2 YENEEA. The CDR3 has 16 amino acids. The V end was cut by 5 bases, the J end by 0 bases, with 14 bases between. The DNA for the CDR3 is TGTGCCAGCAGCGCCTTCTTTACGAGCTCCTACAATGAGCAGTTCTTC. It encodes CASSAFFTSSYNEQFF.

The chain uses TRBV7-2 and TRBJ2-6, with D unresolved. Trimming pared 3 bases from V and 0 bases from J, leaving 6 bases between. Germline loops: CDR1 SGHTA, CDR2 FQGNSA. The CDR3 extends over 15 amino acids. This chain's CDR3 is CASSLRSSGANVLTF. The CDR3 bases are TGTGCCAGCAGCTTGAGAAGCTCTGGGGCCAACGTCCTGACTTTC.

The CDR3 DNA reads as TGTGCCAGCAGTTTCCTCGGGAAATACGAGCAGTACTTC. Protein product: CASSFLGKYEQYF. The J gene is TRBJ2-7, the V gene TRBV12-3 or TRBV12-4, with D tentatively TRBD2 (5 bases). The germline V and J ends were trimmed by 3 bases and 4 bases, with 10 bases remaining between them. CDR3 size: 13 residues.

This clone appeared a single time. J is TRBJ2-7 and V is TRBV7-6; D is perhaps TRBD2 (7 bases). There are 13 residues in the CDR3. V gave up 1 base and J gave up 6 bases, with 10 bases separating them. From germline, CDR1 is SGHVS and CDR2 FNYEAQ. CDR3 residues: CASSLGGGREQYF. The CDR3 DNA reads as TGTGCCAGCAGCTTAGGGGGGGGGCGCGAGCAGTACTTC.

The CDR3 here is CASSPQGEGGYTF. The CDR3 nucleotides are TGTGCCAGCAGCCCACAGGGGGAAGGGGGCTACACCTTC. This chain connects TRBV5-4 to TRBJ1-2; 8 bases agree with TRBD1. CDR1 SGHNT and CDR2 YYREEE come from the germline V gene (reference sequence). Trimming took 4 bases from V and 8 from J; bases not matched to a gene: 7. The CDR3 consists of 13 residues.

The V gene is TRBV7-2, the J gene TRBJ2-7; D ambiguous. Looked up from germline, CDR1 is SGHTA and CDR2 is FQGNSA. Between the trimmed V and J ends, which lost 1 base and 3 bases, there was a span of 10 bases. The CDR3 runs to 14 residues. The CDR3 region is CASSLVAQFYEQYF. Written as DNA, the CDR3 is TGTGCCAGCAGCTTAGTGGCACAGTTCTACGAGCAGTACTTC.

V usage is TRBV7-8 and J usage is TRBJ1-4, with 7 bases lining up with TRBD1. The CDR3 has 15 residues. Germline CDR1 SGHVS, CDR2 FQNEAQ. The J segment lost 8 bases and the V segment lost 0 bases, leaving 6 bases of the junction unmatched. The CDR3 DNA is TGTGCCAGCAGCTTAGCCCAGGGGGTCGGGGAAAAACTGTTTTTT. Its translation: CASSLAQGVGEKLFF. Based on the CDR3 plus reference TRBV7-8 and TRBJ1-4, the full variable domain is GAGVSQSPRYKVAKRGQDVALRCDPISGHVSLFWYQQALGQGPEFLTYFQNEAQLDKSGLPSDRFFAERPEGSVSTLKIQRTQQEDSAVYLCASSLAQGVGEKLFFGSGTQLSVL.

J is TRBJ2-3 and V is TRBV2, with a possible D match to TRBD1 (6 bases). V was pared by 0 bases and J by 4 bases, with 17 bases between. Germline loops: CDR1 SNHLY, CDR2 FYNNEI. CDR3 length: 17 amino acids. The CDR3 coding sequence is TGTGCCAGCAGTGAAGCGGCACAGGGCCGTGGAGCAGATACGCAGTATTTT. It codes for CASSEAAQGRGADTQYF. Together with reference TRBV2 and TRBJ2-3, the CDR3 gives the full variable domain: EPEVTQTPSHQVTQMGQEVILRCVPISNHLYFYWYRQILGQKVEFLVSFYNNEISEKSEIFDDQFSVERPDGSNFTLKIRSTKLEDSAMYFCASSEAAQGRGADTQYFGPGTRLTVL.

The chain combines TRBV12-3 or TRBV12-4 with TRBJ2-1; D uncertain. Trimming left V 5 bases short and J 6 bases short, with 5 bases between. The CDR3 spans 11 residues. CDR3 DNA: TGTGCCAGCAGTCTCGGCAATGAGCAGTTCTTC. This gives the protein CASSLGNEQFF.

The V gene is TRBV30, the J gene TRBJ2-7; a possible D gene is TRBD2 (6 bases). Trimming removed 0 bases at V and 3 bases at J, with 12 bases between. Germline loops: CDR1 GTSNPN, CDR2 SVGIG (reference sequence). The CDR3 is 14 residues long. In DNA form, the CDR3 reads TGTGCCTGGAGTGTAGAGGGGACTTACTACGAGCAGTACTTC. This encodes CAWSVEGTYYEQYF.

The chain couples TRBV7-9 to TRBJ2-5; possibly TRBD2 for D (6 bases). This CDR3 is 15 amino acids long. The ends were cut back, 2 bases at V and 2 bases at J, with 12 bases in the middle. In germline, CDR1 is SEHNR, CDR2 FQNEAQ (reference sequence). CDR3 in DNA: TGTGCCAGCAGCTTACCCGGGACTGCTCAAGAGACCCAGTACTTC. Its translation: CASSLPGTAQETQYF.

This clone came up once. This chain joins TRBV5-6 and TRBJ1-1, with D uncertain. The CDR3 runs to 11 residues. The V and J ends lost 1 base and 8 bases respectively, with 6 bases between them. CDR1 and CDR2 from the germline V gene are SGHDT and YYEEEE. DNA for the CDR3: TGTGCCAGCAGCTTGAAGACAGAAGCTTTCTTT. It is translated as CASSLKTEAFF.

The chain combines TRBV14 with TRBJ1-2; D call uncertain. The V end was cut by 0 bases, the J end by 0 bases, with 8 bases between. Germline values: CDR1 SGHDN, CDR2 FVKESK. CDR3 length: 15 amino acids. As DNA, the CDR3 is TGTGCCAGCAGCCAAGATGTTGGAGCTAACTATGGCTACACCTTC. Amino acid sequence: CASSQDVGANYGYTF. The variable domain in full, completed from reference TRBV14 and TRBJ1-2, reads EAGVTQFPSHSVIEKGQTVTLRCDPISGHDNLYWYRRVMGKEIKFLLHFVKESKQDESGMPNNRFLAERTGGTYSTLKVQPAELEDSGVYFCASSQDVGANYGYTFGSGTRLTVV.

The chain recombines TRBV3-1 (or the pseudogene TRBV3-2) with TRBJ2-5; TRBD2 might be the D (6 bases). The germline V gene encodes CDR1 LGHDT and CDR2 YNNKEL (reference sequence). The ends were cut back, 4 bases at V and 2 bases at J, with 11 bases in the middle. There are 14 residues in the CDR3. DNA for the CDR3: TGTGCCAGCAGCCCATGGGACTCTCAAGAGACCCAGTACTTC. This encodes CASSPWDSQETQYF.

The chain is built from TRBV9 and TRBJ2-1; D gene unclear. The CDR3 contains 14 residues. CDR1 is SGDLS, CDR2 YYNGEE, per germline. The V end was cut by 0 bases, the J end by 9 bases, with 13 bases between. The CDR3 nucleotides are TGTGCCAGCAGCGTAGGCGCAGCCAACAGTGAGCAGTTCTTC. Its translation: CASSVGAANSEQFF.

This clone occurred a few times. The V call is TRBV5-6, the J call TRBJ2-3; TRBD2 matches 13 bases. Germline V lookup: CDR1 SGHDT, CDR2 YYEEEE. V was pared by 3 bases and J by 2 bases, with 9 bases of the junction left unmatched. The CDR3 contains 18 residues. The CDR3 nucleotides read TGTGCCAGCAGCTCGCGACTAGCGGGGGGCCCCTTCACAGATACGCAGTATTTT. It encodes CASSSRLAGGPFTDTQYF. The whole variable domain, filled in from reference TRBV5-6 and TRBJ2-3, reads DAGVTQSPTHLIKTRGQQVTLRCSPKSGHDTVSWYQQALGQGPQFIFQYYEEEERQRGNFPDRFSGHQFPNYSSELNVNALLLGDSALYLCASSSRLAGGPFTDTQYFGPGTRLTVL.

This clone is a singleton in its sample. The chain is built from TRBV6-6 and TRBJ1-4, with a tentative D call TRBD1 (6 bases). Trimming pared 2 bases from V and 5 bases from J, leaving 6 bases between. The CDR3 runs to 13 residues. Germline V lookup: CDR1 MNHNY, CDR2 SVGAGI (reference sequence). The chain's CDR3 is CASSYTGNEKLFF. As DNA, the CDR3 is TGTGCCAGCAGTTACACAGGGAATGAAAAACTGTTTTTT.

The V call is TRBV10-3, the J call TRBJ1-1; perhaps TRBD1 as D (6 bases). Germline lookup yields CDR1 ENHRY and CDR2 SYGVKD. The V end was cut by 7 bases, the J end by 0 bases, with 9 bases between. The CDR3 has 13 residues. CDR3 in amino acids: CAITGQLNTEAFF. Here the CDR3 DNA reads TGTGCCATCACCGGACAGTTGAACACTGAAGCTTTCTTT.